One sample yielded the 27 T cell receptor beta chains listed below, sequenced in a study of control samples from healthy donors and cancer patients. TCRdb's table, derived via immunoSEQ multiplex PCR, lists solely in-frame clones and lacks some. The top ten hold roughly 1.9% of the sample, which has fewer than 250,000 clones, 91% seen once. Sequencing input: blood. These receptors originate from a man aged 25-45 years in good health.

J is TRBJ2-3 and V is TRBV7-3; TRBD2 matches 10 bases. Germline trimming cut 5 bases from V and 5 bases from J; bases unmatched to any gene: 7. There are 15 residues in the CDR3. The germline V gene has CDR1 SGHTA and CDR2 FQGTGA. This CDR3 is CASSKRGGLGDTQYF. The CDR3 DNA reads as TGTGCCAGCAGCAAGCGGGGGGGCCTCGGAGATACGCAGTATTTT.

The chain carries TRBV3-1 (or the pseudogene TRBV3-2) and TRBJ1-4; perhaps TRBD1 as D (5 bases). Germline-derived CDR1 and CDR2 are LGHDT and YNNKEL (reference sequence). The CDR3 loop spans 15 amino acids. Trimming pared 0 bases from V and 7 bases from J, leaving 12 bases between. This CDR3 reads CASSQDGPGGEKLFF. DNA of the CDR3: TGTGCCAGCAGCCAAGACGGACCGGGGGGTGAAAAACTGTTTTTT.

V usage is TRBV5-1 and J usage is TRBJ1-3; 11 bases line up with TRBD1. Trimming at V came to 4 bases and at J to 4 bases, leaving 7 bases not matched to a gene. Per germline, CDR1 SGHRS and CDR2 YFSETQ. This CDR3 spans 16 amino acids. The CDR3 DNA reads TGCGCCAGCAGCCTCGGACAGGGGGCGCAGGGAAACACCATATATTTT. This encodes CASSLGQGAQGNTIYF.

A few counts support this clone. The J gene is TRBJ2-7, the V gene TRBV11-2; TRBD1 matches at 12 bases. Germline-derived CDR1 and CDR2 are SGHAT and FQNNGV. The trim removed 3 bases at V and 0 bases at J, leaving 6 bases unmatched. The CDR3 is 17 residues long. As DNA, the CDR3 is TGTGCCAGCAGCTTGGGGACAGGGGGCGCGGGCTCCTACGAGCAGTACTTC. This translates into CASSLGTGGAGSYEQYF.

V is TRBV5-6 and J is TRBJ1-2, with D uncertain. Germline-derived CDR1 and CDR2 are SGHDT and YYEEEE. CDR3 length equals 14 residues. The ends were cut back, 0 bases at V and 6 bases at J, with 12 bases in the middle. CDR3 DNA: TGTGCCAGCAGCTTGGGTTGGGGAGAGGATGGCTACACCTTC. Translating it yields CASSLGWGEDGYTF. The full variable domain, in which reference TRBV5-6 and TRBJ1-2 provide the parts outside the CDR3, is DAGVTQSPTHLIKTRGQQVTLRCSPKSGHDTVSWYQQALGQGPQFIFQYYEEEERQRGNFPDRFSGHQFPNYSSELNVNALLLGDSALYLCASSLGWGEDGYTFGSGTRLTVV.

This sequence joins TRBV7-9 and TRBJ1-4; D gene ambiguous. V was pared by 5 bases and J by 4 bases, with 11 bases between. Germline V gene data show CDR1 as SEHNR and CDR2 as FQNEAQ (reference sequence). The CDR3 runs to 14 residues. The CDR3, as DNA: TGTGCCAGCAGCCCCACCTGGATTAATGAAAAACTGTTTTTT. Protein: CASSPTWINEKLFF.

The chain joins TRBV4-2 to TRBJ2-1, with a tentative D call TRBD2 (6 bases). V lost 0 bases and J lost 2, with 8 bases in between. The CDR3 spans 15 residues. The V gene's germline CDR1 is LGHNA and CDR2 YNFKEQ. The CDR3 here is CASSQDSGAYNEQFF. The CDR3 nucleotides read TGTGCCAGCAGCCAAGATAGCGGAGCCTACAATGAGCAGTTCTTC.

This clone came up once. The chain has TRBV7-3 and TRBJ1-3; D gene unclear. The germline V gene encodes CDR1 SGHTA and CDR2 FQGTGA. The CDR3 runs to 13 residues. V was cut by 4 bases and J by 3 bases, with 7 bases left in between. The CDR3 region is CASSSDRGNTIYF. The CDR3 bases are TGTGCCAGCAGCTCCGACCGTGGAAACACCATATATTTT.

This chain uses TRBV9 with TRBJ1-2; 7 nucleotides line up with TRBD1. The junction had 9 bases not matched to a gene; V was cut back by 2 bases and J by 2 bases. Germline V lookup: CDR1 SGDLS, CDR2 YYNGEE. The CDR3 sequence is 16 residues long. CDR3 loop: CASSVTTDRANYGYTF. As DNA, the CDR3 is TGTGCCAGCAGCGTCACAACAGACAGGGCCAACTATGGCTACACCTTC.

V gene TRBV2 combines with J gene TRBJ2-7, with a weak D call TRBD1 (6 bases). The CDR3 is made up of 18 amino acids. V was pared by 6 bases and J by 0 bases, with 24 bases between. Germline lookup yields CDR1 SNHLY and CDR2 FYNNEI. The CDR3 sequence: CASRGNRDGTHSSYEQYF. The CDR3 DNA sequence: TGTGCCAGCAGGGGGAACAGGGATGGGACGCACAGCTCCTACGAGCAGTACTTC.

The rearrangement uses TRBV20-1 and TRBJ1-2, with unresolved D. Between the trimmed V and J ends, which lost 3 bases and 8 bases, there was a span of 13 bases. The CDR3 is 12 amino acids. Germline CDR1 DFQATT, CDR2 SNEGSKA (reference sequence). This chain's CDR3 is CSASHSAGGYTF. The CDR3 DNA follows: TGCAGTGCTAGTCACTCGGCGGGAGGCTACACCTTC.

This chain links TRBV19 with TRBJ2-2, with a weak D call TRBD2 (6 bases). The CDR3 spans 16 residues. The ends were cut back, 3 bases at V and 1 base at J, with 12 bases in the middle. Germline V gene data show CDR1 as LNHDA and CDR2 as SQIVND (reference sequence). This chain's CDR3 is CASSMQFGGNTGELFF. In DNA, the CDR3 is TGTGCCAGTAGTATGCAGTTCGGGGGGAACACCGGGGAGCTGTTTTTT.

V and J are TRBV7-6 and TRBJ2-3; D uncertain. The V end was cut by 0 bases, the J end by 4 bases, with 8 bases between. Germline V CDR1 and CDR2: SGHVS, FNYEAQ. The CDR3 runs 14 residues. CDR3 loop: CASSLASPPDTQYF. The CDR3 nucleotides read TGTGCCAGCAGCTTAGCCAGCCCCCCAGATACGCAGTATTTT.

There are a few counts of this clone. The chain combines TRBV11-2 with TRBJ1-4, with 7 bases lining up with TRBD1. Germline CDR1 reads SGHAT; CDR2 reads FQNNGV. This CDR3 is built from 16 residues. The trim removed 5 bases at V and 4 bases at J, leaving 10 bases unmatched. The CDR3 here is CASSRDSAANNEKLFF. CDR3 coding DNA: TGTGCCAGCAGCCGGGACAGCGCAGCTAATAATGAAAAACTGTTTTTT. The complete variable domain, with remaining parts taken from reference TRBV11-2 and TRBJ1-4, reads EAGVAQSPRYKIIEKRQSVAFWCNPISGHATLYWYQQILGQGPKLLIQFQNNGVVDDSQLPKDRFSAERLKGVDSTLKIQPAKLEDSAVYLCASSRDSAANNEKLFFGSGTQLSVL.

The rearrangement uses TRBV11-3 and TRBJ2-7; D not resolved. V was cut by 6 bases and J by 5 bases, with 14 bases left in between. Germline V gene data show CDR1 as SGHNT and CDR2 as YENEEA. This CDR3 is 13 amino acids long. The CDR3: CASSKGSGHEQYF. The CDR3, as DNA: TGTGCCAGCAGTAAGGGAAGTGGCCACGAGCAGTACTTC.

The V gene is TRBV2, the J gene TRBJ2-1; 16 nucleotides agree with TRBD2. The CDR3 length is 22 residues. Germline CDR1 and CDR2: SNHLY and FYNNEI. The V segment lost 6 bases and the J segment 4 bases; nucleotides outside the gene matches: 21. CDR3 region: CASRPEAGAGTSGRGVYNEQFF. CDR3 coding DNA: TGTGCCAGCAGGCCCGAGGCCGGCGCCGGGACTAGCGGGAGGGGCGTATACAATGAGCAGTTCTTC.

The V gene is TRBV24-1, the J gene TRBJ2-1; the D gene is possibly TRBD2 (5 bases). Germline V lookup: CDR1 KGHDR, CDR2 SFDVKD. Trimming left V 4 bases short and J 4 bases short, with 16 bases between. CDR3 length: 16 amino acids. The CDR3 spells CATSDHLKPGYNEQFF. The CDR3 nucleotides are TGTGCCACCAGTGACCACCTTAAGCCGGGATACAATGAGCAGTTCTTC.

V is TRBV19 and J is TRBJ2-3; 8 bases are a match to TRBD1. CDR1 and CDR2 (germline): LNHDA, SQIVND (reference sequence). The CDR3 has 15 amino acids. V shed 4 bases and J 0 bases; nucleotides not matched to a gene: 3. The CDR3 sequence: CASSTRDRSTDTQYF. The CDR3 DNA sequence: TGTGCCAGTAGTACCCGGGACAGGAGCACAGATACGCAGTATTTT.

V is TRBV3-1 (or the pseudogene TRBV3-2) and J is TRBJ1-1; D is perhaps TRBD1 (6 bases). Germline V gene sequence: CDR1 LGHDT, CDR2 YNNKEL (reference sequence). Trimming stripped 0 bases from V and 1 base from J, with 9 bases between. This CDR3 spans 15 amino acids. This CDR3 is CASSQDGGPNTEAFF. In nucleotides, the CDR3 is TGTGCCAGCAGCCAAGACGGGGGCCCGAACACTGAAGCTTTCTTT.

This clone was counted only a few times. This chain joins TRBV5-1 and TRBJ1-2, with D uncertain. V lost 2 bases and J 1 base, leaving 9 bases between the germline ends. The germline gives CDR1 SGHRS, CDR2 YFSETQ. This CDR3 spans 14 amino acids. Here the CDR3 reads CASSFGDVNYGYTF. Here the CDR3 DNA reads TGCGCCAGCAGCTTCGGGGATGTTAACTATGGCTACACCTTC.

This chain uses TRBV2 with TRBJ2-7; 9 bases line up with TRBD1. Germline V CDR1 and CDR2: SNHLY, FYNNEI. V shed 8 bases and J 2 bases; nucleotides not matched to a gene: 10. This CDR3 spans 15 amino acids. CDR3 sequence: CASRYSGTGTYEQYF. CDR3 nucleotides: TGTGCCAGCCGTTATTCCGGGACAGGGACCTACGAGCAGTACTTC.

This clone appeared a few times. V is TRBV5-4 and J is TRBJ2-2; 10 bases are shared with TRBD1. The CDR3 covers 13 residues. The V gene's germline CDR1 is SGHNT and CDR2 YYREEE (reference sequence). Trimming cost V 10 bases and J 7 bases; bases outside gene matches: 7. In DNA, the CDR3 is TGTGCCGCCGCGACAGGGGGCAACGGGGAGCTGTTTTTT. Its protein is CAAATGGNGELFF. Full variable domain (missing parts from reference TRBV5-4 and TRBJ2-2): ETGVTQSPTHLIKTRGQQVTLRCSSQSGHNTVSWYQQALGQGPQFIFQYYREEENGRGNFPPRFSGLQFPNYSSELNVNALELDDSALYLCAAATGGNGELFFGEGSRLTVL.

The CDR3 DNA sequence: TGTGCCAGCTCACCACCTATTAACAGGGGGCGAAGCACTGAAGCTTTCTTT. This gives the protein CASSPPINRGRSTEAFF. This sequence joins TRBV18 and TRBJ1-1; 9 positions match TRBD1. The CDR3 runs 17 residues. Germline V CDR1 and CDR2: KGHSH, LQKENI. Trimming at V came to 0 bases and at J to 4 bases, leaving 9 bases not matched to a gene.

This chain links TRBV27 with TRBJ2-7, with D possibly being TRBD1 or TRBD2 (5 bases each). Trimming pared 9 bases from V and 5 bases from J, leaving 17 bases between. Germline V lookup: CDR1 MNHEY, CDR2 SMNVEV (reference sequence). The CDR3 loop spans 13 amino acids. The DNA of the CDR3 is TGTGCCAGTCAACGAATCGGGACCCACGAGCAGTACTTC. Translating it yields CASQRIGTHEQYF.

This sequence joins TRBV9 and TRBJ2-7, with TRBD2 matching 16 bases. V was clipped by 3 bases and J by 5 bases; unmatched bases: 5. Per the germline V gene, CDR1 is SGDLS and CDR2 is YYNGEE. The CDR3 is 16 residues long. DNA for the CDR3: TGTGCCAGCAGCGCGCAAGGGACTAGCGGGGGGGACGAGCAGTACTTC. This sequence encodes CASSAQGTSGGDEQYF.

The chain combines TRBV6-6 with TRBJ1-2; no clear D gene. Germline-derived CDR1 and CDR2 are MNHNY and SVGAGI (reference sequence). V was shortened by 4 bases and J by 4 bases, with 16 bases between the two germline ends. The CDR3 is 15 residues long. The CDR3 region has the DNA TGTGCCAGCAGTTCCGCGGGATCCGGGTTCTATGGCTACACCTTC. It yields the protein CASSSAGSGFYGYTF.

With respect to this clone: The junction departs from germline at one end; a sequencing error may be responsible. This chain uses TRBV3-1 (or the pseudogene TRBV3-2) with TRBJ1-3, with D maybe TRBD1 (5 bases). CDR3 length: 16 residues. Germline V gene lookup returns CDR1 LGHDT and CDR2 YNNKEL (reference sequence). CDR3 DNA: TGTGCCAGCAGCCAAGCGGGACCGCAAATCCGAAACGCCATATATTTT. Encoded protein: CASSQAGPQIRNAIYF.